The 26 T cell receptor beta chains reported below all come from one sample, sequenced in a study of regulatory T cells in long-lasting Graves disease. In building TCR beta libraries, iRepertoire HTBI primers were used together with Arm-PCR of CDR3 regions. TCRdb reprocessed the multiplex PCR reads with MiXCR, giving one entry per CDR3 protein. There are 250,000 to 300,000 distinct CDR3 sequences in the sample; around 23% occur only once, and roughly three fifths lies in the top ten. This sample's time point: persistent/refractory GD, antithyroid drugs over 5 years with positive TRAb. The TCR library was made from RNA that had been extracted from PBMCs in TRIzol. This specimen consisted of peripheral blood mononuclear cells (PBMCs), obtained when the disease was refractory, from a patient treated with antithyroid drugs. The receptors shown here come from a female donor with Graves disease.

There are many counts of this clonotype. This chain links TRBV6-1 with TRBJ2-5; 12 nucleotides match TRBD2. Germline assignment: CDR1 MNHNS and CDR2 SASEGT. This CDR3 region has 15 residues. V trimming: 8 bases; J trimming: 5 bases; junction bases outside the gene matches: 9. In DNA form, the CDR3 reads TGTGCCAGCGGGCTAGCGGGAGGGGAGCGGGAGACCCAGTACTTC. It codes for CASGLAGGERETQYF.

This clonotype was counted many times. The chain uses TRBV20-1 and TRBJ1-1; a weak D match, TRBD1 (5 bases). The ends were cut back, 5 bases at V and 6 bases at J, with 19 bases in the middle. Germline loops: CDR1 DFQATT, CDR2 SNEGSKA (reference sequence). The CDR3 has 14 residues. CDR3 in amino acids: CSAPPGGWRAEAFF. DNA for the CDR3: TGCAGTGCTCCTCCCGGGGGGTGGCGGGCTGAAGCTTTCTTT.

This clonotype turned up a few times. CDR3 bases: TGTGCCAGCAGCTTCTACACGAGGCACAGCCCGCCGTACGAGCAGTACTTC. Translation gives CASSFYTRHSPPYEQYF. The chain joins TRBV7-8 to TRBJ2-7; D gene unclear. V lost 3 bases, J lost 4 bases, and 22 bases lay in between. From germline, CDR1 is SGHVS and CDR2 FQNEAQ. The CDR3 loop spans 17 amino acids.

This clonotype was seen more than once but under ten times. A read error is possible here, since a much larger clone lies one base away. The gene calls are TRBV28 and TRBJ1-1, with a possible D match to TRBD1 (5 bases). The CDR3 loop spans 15 amino acids. CDR1 MDHEN and CDR2 SYDVKM come from the germline V gene. The V and J ends lost 4 bases and 0 bases respectively, with 12 bases between them. CDR3 bases: TGTGCCAGCAGTTCTGTTGGGACCATGAACACTGAAGCTTTCTTT. Translation: CASSSVGTMNTEAFF.

This clonotype was observed many times. The rearrangement links TRBV3-1 to TRBJ1-2; D may be TRBD1 (6 bases). CDR3 size: 15 residues. The germline V gene has CDR1 LGHDT and CDR2 YNNKEL (reference sequence). The germline V and J ends were trimmed by 0 bases and 5 bases, with 13 bases remaining between them. Here the CDR3 reads CASSQEGGRGYGYTF. The CDR3, as DNA: TGTGCCAGCAGCCAAGAAGGGGGAAGGGGATATGGCTACACCTTC.

This clonotype was detected many times. V is TRBV27 and J is TRBJ1-5, with TRBD1 matching 7 bases. Germline CDR1 and CDR2: MNHEY and SMNVEV (reference sequence). CDR3 length equals 18 residues. J lost 0 bases, V lost 6 bases, and 14 bases had no gene match. The CDR3 nucleotides read TGTGCCAGCAGACCGTACTTCCGGGACAGAAATAGCAATCAGCCCCAGCATTTT. Amino acid sequence: CASRPYFRDRNSNQPQHF.

This clonotype has more than one count but fewer than ten. V is TRBV5-1 and J is TRBJ1-2; D may be TRBD1 (5 bases). Trimming pared 4 bases from V and 7 bases from J, leaving 17 bases between. The CDR3 loop spans 14 amino acids. Germline V gives CDR1 SGHRS, CDR2 YFSETQ. The DNA of the CDR3 is TGCGCCAGCAGCATTGACAGATCCCCTCTTGGCTACACCTTC. Protein product: CASSIDRSPLGYTF.

The rearrangement joins TRBV2 to TRBJ1-1; possibly TRBD1 for D (5 bases). CDR1 is SNHLY and CDR2 is FYNNEI in the germline V gene. V shed 6 bases and J shed 7 bases, with 12 bases lying between them. This CDR3 is built from 12 residues. The CDR3 coding sequence is TGTGCCAGCAGCGCACGGGACGATGAAGCTTTCTTT. This sequence encodes CASSARDDEAFF.

This clonotype was seen more than once but under ten times. The rearrangement uses TRBV3-1 and TRBJ1-2; TRBD1 is a possible D gene (5 bases). Germline CDR1 and CDR2: LGHDT and YNNKEL (reference sequence). The CDR3 covers 15 residues. V was cut by 0 bases and J by 8 bases, with 16 bases left in between. The CDR3 protein is CASSQDLVGGSGYTF. As DNA, the CDR3 is TGTGCCAGCAGCCAAGATCTGGTGGGGGGTTCAGGCTACACCTTC.

The J gene is TRBJ1-6, the V gene TRBV6-1; 7 nucleotides match TRBD1. V was clipped by 0 bases and J by 14 bases; unmatched bases: 10. This CDR3 contains 15 residues. The germline CDR1 and CDR2 sequences are MNHNS and SASEGT. CDR3 residues: CASSEAAGTVSTLHF. In DNA form, the CDR3 reads TGTGCCAGCAGTGAAGCCGCAGGGACAGTTTCTACCCTCCACTTT.

A few counts support this clonotype. The chain has TRBV6-1 and TRBJ1-2; 7 bases map to TRBD1. CDR3 length: 14 amino acids. Trimming cost V 6 bases and J 8 bases; bases outside gene matches: 12. Germline CDR1 and CDR2: MNHNS and SASEGT. CDR3 DNA: TGTGCCAGCAGACCCGACAGGGAAACACCCGGCTACACCTTC. Translated, it gives CASRPDRETPGYTF.

This clonotype was picked up many times. V and J are TRBV6-5 and TRBJ1-2, with a tentative D call TRBD1 (5 bases). Germline CDR1 MNHEY, CDR2 SVGAGI. V shed 2 bases and J shed 4 bases, with 17 bases lying between them. CDR3 length: 16 amino acids. CDR3 nucleotide sequence: TGTGCCAGCAGTTACCCGACACAGGCACTGACCTATGGCTACACCTTC. It codes for CASSYPTQALTYGYTF.

The chain uses TRBV20-1 and TRBJ1-5; 7 nucleotides agree with TRBD1. V shed 2 bases, J shed 3 bases, and the junction held 10 bases outside the gene matches. The germline V gene has CDR1 DFQATT and CDR2 SNEGSKA (reference sequence). There are 16 residues in the CDR3. The CDR3 bases are TGCAGTGCTAGACCCCACCAGGGGGACCTCAATCAGCCCCAGCATTTT. Its protein is CSARPHQGDLNQPQHF.

The DNA for the CDR3 is TGTGCCATCAGTACCGGGACTCCAAACACCGGGGAGCTGTTTTTT. Encoded protein: CAISTGTPNTGELFF. This rearrangement joins TRBV10-3 to TRBJ2-2; D may be TRBD2 (6 bases). CDR1 and CDR2 from the germline V gene are ENHRY and SYGVKD. The CDR3 is made up of 15 amino acids. V lost 5 bases and J 2 bases, leaving 12 bases between the germline ends.

The sample holds a few counts of this clonotype. The chain carries TRBV3-1 and TRBJ2-5; D remains unclear. V lost 0 bases and J lost 2, with 13 bases in between. The CDR3 extends over 16 amino acids. Germline V gene lookup returns CDR1 LGHDT and CDR2 YNNKEL (reference sequence). CDR3 amino acids: CASSQDVVQQQETQYF. The DNA for the CDR3 is TGTGCCAGCAGCCAAGACGTTGTACAGCAGCAAGAGACCCAGTACTTC.

This clonotype came up a few times. The CDR3 DNA follows: TGTGCCAGCAGTTTATTCCCGCGGGACTACACAGATACGCAGTATTTT. Translation gives CASSLFPRDYTDTQYF. The chain combines TRBV12-3 or TRBV12-4 with TRBJ2-3; 7 nucleotides line up with TRBD2. There are 16 residues in the CDR3. The J segment lost 2 bases and the V segment lost 2 bases, leaving 7 bases of the junction unmatched.

This clonotype was counted a few times. This chain connects TRBV19 to TRBJ1-5; 7 bases are shared with TRBD1. With V trimmed by 7 bases and J by 5 bases, 11 bases remained unmatched. The germline CDR1 and CDR2 sequences are LNHDA and SQIVND (reference sequence). The CDR3 is 15 residues long. The CDR3 sequence is CASTGGRSPYQPQHF. In DNA form, the CDR3 reads TGTGCCAGTACAGGGGGGAGGTCGCCCTATCAGCCCCAGCATTTT.

The rearrangement uses TRBV28 and TRBJ2-5; TRBD2 might be the D (5 bases). V shed 2 bases and J shed 5 bases, with 9 bases lying between them. Germline loops: CDR1 MDHEN, CDR2 SYDVKM. This CDR3 contains 13 residues. Here the CDR3 reads CASSLIWEETQYF. The CDR3, as DNA: TGTGCCAGCAGTTTAATTTGGGAGGAGACCCAGTACTTC.

This clonotype was counted at least ten times. The chain has TRBV12-5 and TRBJ1-1; a possible D gene is TRBD1 (5 bases). CDR1 is LGHNT, CDR2 FRNRAP, per germline. The germline V and J ends were trimmed by 7 bases and 4 bases, with 16 bases remaining between them. The CDR3 has 14 residues. CDR3 DNA sequence: TGTGCTAGTGCCCAGGGAGAATGGAGCACTGAAGCTTTCTTT. This codes for CASAQGEWSTEAFF.

This clonotype appeared many times. The CDR3 DNA reads TGTGCCAGCAGTTTACTGGACAGACAAGAGACCCAGTACTTC. Translated, it gives CASSLLDRQETQYF. The chain couples TRBV12-3 or TRBV12-4 to TRBJ2-5, with a weak D call TRBD1 (6 bases). Trimming cost V 2 bases and J 2 bases, with 9 bases left between them. The CDR3 covers 14 residues.

This rearrangement joins TRBV6-1 to TRBJ2-7, with D possibly TRBD1 on 6 matching bases. From germline, CDR1 is MNHNS and CDR2 SASEGT. The germline V and J ends were trimmed by 6 bases and 7 bases, with 25 bases remaining between them. The CDR3 spans 16 residues. CDR3 sequence (DNA): TGTGCCAGCAGCCGGGGCACGACAGGCCCGACGTGGGAGCAGTACTTC. It is translated as CASSRGTTGPTWEQYF.

This clonotype was found many times. The CDR3 nucleotides are TGTGCCAGCAGCTTAGGAGTGTCAGGGGGAGACGAGCAGTACTTC. Encoded protein: CASSLGVSGGDEQYF. The chain employs TRBV7-8 and TRBJ2-7, with 7 positions matching TRBD1. The V gene end was trimmed by 1 base and the J gene end by 5 bases; junction bases not matched to a gene: 8. The V gene's germline CDR1 is SGHVS and CDR2 FQNEAQ. The CDR3 is 15 residues long.

Remarks on this clonotype: A much larger clone sits a single nucleotide away, making a read error possible. The rearrangement uses TRBV30 and TRBJ2-5; maybe TRBD1 (6 bases). Germline loops: CDR1 GTSNPN, CDR2 SVGIG (reference sequence). V gave up 3 bases and J gave up 9 bases, with 20 bases separating them. The CDR3 totals 14 residues. CDR3: CAWRRGLSVEAQYF. In DNA, the CDR3 is TGTGCCTGGAGAAGGGGGTTGAGTGTGGAGGCCCAGTACTTC.

The V and J genes are TRBV10-3 and TRBJ1-6; D is undetermined. The CDR3 covers 17 residues. Germline-derived CDR1 and CDR2 are ENHRY and SYGVKD. V was clipped by 0 bases and J by 5 bases, with 14 bases between them. DNA for the CDR3: TGTGCCATCAGTGAGTCCCCTGGGGTGATTCATAATTCACCCCTCCACTTT. This translates into CAISESPGVIHNSPLHF.

This clonotype was found a few times. J is TRBJ2-7 and V is TRBV27; perhaps D is TRBD1 or TRBD2 (5 bases each). In germline, CDR1 is MNHEY, CDR2 SMNVEV (reference sequence). The CDR3 is 14 amino acids. The ends were cut back, 5 bases at V and 4 bases at J, with 15 bases in the middle. The CDR3 region is CASSGGLGIYEQYF. CDR3 sequence (DNA): TGTGCCAGCAGTGGGGGTTTGGGGATATACGAGCAGTACTTC.

This rearrangement joins TRBV7-2 to TRBJ1-4, with D hard to call. The length of the CDR3 is 14 residues. CDR1 is SGHTA and CDR2 is FQGNSA in the germline V gene. V gave up 4 bases and J gave up 8 bases, with 14 bases separating them. CDR3 DNA sequence: TGTGCCAGCAGCTCGGAGTTCTCGGGGGAAAAACTGTTTTTT. It codes for CASSSEFSGEKLFF.